This T cell receptor beta chain derives from a study of shared clonotypes between healthy human individuals. Study in general: Three plates were used per donor for CD4 naive, three for CD4 memory, two for CD8 naive and one for CD8 memory.

Sorted-subset replicate PCRs used about 200 ng DNA, 30,000 or so T cell genomes. Sequenced by immunoSEQ multiplex PCR; TCRdb stores in-frame clones only, minus some. The data contain over a million clones, approximately 80% of them singletons. Germline V gene sequence: CDR1 MNHNY, CDR2 SVGAGI (reference sequence). The CDR3 has 15 residues. V lost 2 bases and J 2 bases, leaving 9 bases between the germline ends. In this sample, this clone turned up a few times. The V call is TRBV6-6, the J call TRBJ1-4, with no clear D. The sample was memory CD4+ T cells from PBMCs. Subset noted: CD45RA-negative fraction. The sequence was obtained from a man aged 18 to 35 in good health. Some clones in this sample may be carry-over from other donors' samples. Here the CDR3 DNA reads TGTGCCAGCAGTTACCCGCCGGGGACTAATGAAAAACTGTTTTTT. It translates to CASSYPPGTNEKLFF.